This record concerns one TCR beta chain sequence. What it binds is not known. The data are from a study of cytomegalovirus exposure and HLA in healthy donors. Study-level information: Drawn from HLA-typed donors, about 82 million unique TCRs were held in an early data release. Regarding the study as a whole: As was reported, the classifier diagnosed cytomegalovirus status with high specificity and sensitivity. Some highly shared sequence variants likely arose as a pipeline artifact.

Trimming removed 5 bases from V and 8 bases from J, with 15 bases in between. The germline V gene encodes CDR1 SGHTA and CDR2 FQGNSA. The CDR3 contains 14 residues. It was with 60 Vbeta and 13 Jbeta primers that the PCR ran. Generated by immunoSEQ multiplex PCR, the TCRdb table keeps only in-frame clones and is missing some. This sample has roughly 100,000 clones; roughly three quarters occur once, and the top ten carry approximately 1.2%. The chain is built from TRBV7-2 and TRBJ1-4, with D perhaps matching TRBD1 (6 bases). The TCR sequence derives from a man aged 35-49 years in good health and CMV-seronegative. Sample: PBMCs. This CDR3 is CASSHTGLQEKLFF. In nucleotides, the CDR3 is TGTGCCAGCAGCCATACAGGGCTTCAGGAAAAACTGTTTTTT.